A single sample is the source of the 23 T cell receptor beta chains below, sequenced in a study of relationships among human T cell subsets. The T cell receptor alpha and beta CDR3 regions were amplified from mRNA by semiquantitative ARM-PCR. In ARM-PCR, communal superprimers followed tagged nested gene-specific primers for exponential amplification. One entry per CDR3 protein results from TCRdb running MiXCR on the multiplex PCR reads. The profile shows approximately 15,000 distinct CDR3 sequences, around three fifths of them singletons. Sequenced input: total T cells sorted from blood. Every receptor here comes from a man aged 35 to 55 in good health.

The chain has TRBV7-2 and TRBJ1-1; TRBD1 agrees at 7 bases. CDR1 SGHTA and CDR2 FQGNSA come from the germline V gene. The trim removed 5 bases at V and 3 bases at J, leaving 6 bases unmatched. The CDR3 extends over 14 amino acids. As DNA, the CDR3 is TGTGCCAGCAGCCATGCGACAGGGTACACTGAAGCTTTCTTT. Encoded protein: CASSHATGYTEAFF.

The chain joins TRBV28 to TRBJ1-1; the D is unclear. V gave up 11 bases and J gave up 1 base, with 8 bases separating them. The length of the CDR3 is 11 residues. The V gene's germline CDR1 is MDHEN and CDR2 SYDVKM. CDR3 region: CAGRTNTEAFF. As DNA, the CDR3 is TGTGCCGGGCGTACGAACACTGAAGCTTTCTTT. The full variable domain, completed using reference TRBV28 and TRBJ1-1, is DVKVTQSSRYLVKRTGEKVFLECVQDMDHENMFWYRQDPGLGLRLIYFSYDVKMKEKGDIPEGYSVSREKKERFSLILESASTNQTSMYLCAGRTNTEAFFGQGTRLTVV.

The CDR3 loop is CASSPGSGEEPQHF. The CDR3 DNA reads TGTGCCAGCAGCCCCGGCTCAGGGGAGGAACCCCAGCATTTT. The chain couples TRBV11-2 to TRBJ1-5, with D perhaps matching TRBD1 (6 bases). The CDR3 covers 14 residues. In germline, CDR1 is SGHAT, CDR2 FQNNGV. The V end was cut by 5 bases, the J end by 10 bases, with 18 bases between. Filled out from reference TRBV11-2 and TRBJ1-5, the complete variable domain reads EAGVAQSPRYKIIEKRQSVAFWCNPISGHATLYWYQQILGQGPKLLIQFQNNGVVDDSQLPKDRFSAERLKGVDSTLKIQPAKLEDSAVYLCASSPGSGEEPQHFGDGTRLSIL.

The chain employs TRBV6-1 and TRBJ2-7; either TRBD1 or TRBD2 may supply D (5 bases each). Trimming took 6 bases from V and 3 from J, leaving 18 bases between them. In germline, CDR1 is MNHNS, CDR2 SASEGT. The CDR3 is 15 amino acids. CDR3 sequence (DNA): TGTGCCAGCAGCCCGGGACGGTCAAAACACTACGAGCAGTACTTC. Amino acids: CASSPGRSKHYEQYF.

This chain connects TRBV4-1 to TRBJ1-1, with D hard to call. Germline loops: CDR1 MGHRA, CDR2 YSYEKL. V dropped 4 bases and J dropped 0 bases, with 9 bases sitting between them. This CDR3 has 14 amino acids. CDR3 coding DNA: TGCGCCAGCAGCCTAGGGTTGATGAACACTGAAGCTTTCTTT. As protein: CASSLGLMNTEAFF.

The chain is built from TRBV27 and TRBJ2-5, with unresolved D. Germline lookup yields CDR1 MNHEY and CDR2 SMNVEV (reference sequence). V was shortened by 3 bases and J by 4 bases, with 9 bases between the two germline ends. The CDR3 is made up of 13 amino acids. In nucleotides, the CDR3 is TGTGCCAGCAGTTTGAGACTGGGAGAGACCCAGTACTTC. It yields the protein CASSLRLGETQYF.

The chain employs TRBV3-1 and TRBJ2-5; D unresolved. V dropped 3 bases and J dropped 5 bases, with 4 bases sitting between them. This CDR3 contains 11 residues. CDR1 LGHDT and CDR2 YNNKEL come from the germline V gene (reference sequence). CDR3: CASSQRETQYF. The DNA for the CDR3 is TGTGCCAGCAGCCAGAGGGAGACCCAGTACTTC.

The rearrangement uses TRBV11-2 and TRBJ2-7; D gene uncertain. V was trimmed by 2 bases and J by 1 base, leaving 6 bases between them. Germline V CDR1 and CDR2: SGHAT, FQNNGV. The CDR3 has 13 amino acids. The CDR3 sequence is CASSLFQSYEQYF. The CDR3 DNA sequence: TGTGCCAGCAGCTTATTTCAGTCCTACGAGCAGTACTTC.

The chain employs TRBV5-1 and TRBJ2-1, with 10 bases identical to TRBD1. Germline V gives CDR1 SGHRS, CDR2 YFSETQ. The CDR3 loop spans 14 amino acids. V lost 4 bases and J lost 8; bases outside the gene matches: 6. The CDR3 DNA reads TGCGCCAGCAGCACTTGGACAGGGGGTTATGAGCAGTTCTTC. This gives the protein CASSTWTGGYEQFF.

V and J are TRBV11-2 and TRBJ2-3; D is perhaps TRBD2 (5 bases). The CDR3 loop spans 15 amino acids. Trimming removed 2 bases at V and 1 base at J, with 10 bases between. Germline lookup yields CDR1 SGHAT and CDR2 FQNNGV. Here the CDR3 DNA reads TGTGCCAGCAGCTTAAGCGGAATCGGCACAGATACGCAGTATTTT. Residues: CASSLSGIGTDTQYF.

The CDR3 nucleotides read TGTGCCAGCAGCTTAGACTCTAGCGGGGGGGCGCAGTTCTTC. Its translation: CASSLDSSGGAQFF. The genes are TRBV11-2 and TRBJ2-1; the match to TRBD2 covers 12 bases. CDR1 and CDR2 from the germline V gene are SGHAT and FQNNGV. With 0 bases clipped from V and 12 bases from J, the junction kept 3 bases outside the gene matches. The CDR3 loop spans 14 amino acids.

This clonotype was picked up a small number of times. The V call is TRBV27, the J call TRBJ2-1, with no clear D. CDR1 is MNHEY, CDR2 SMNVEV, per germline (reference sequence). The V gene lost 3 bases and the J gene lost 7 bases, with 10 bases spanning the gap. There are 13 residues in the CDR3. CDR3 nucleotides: TGTGCCAGCAGTTTCTCCAGCCGGAATGAGCAGTTCTTC. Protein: CASSFSSRNEQFF.

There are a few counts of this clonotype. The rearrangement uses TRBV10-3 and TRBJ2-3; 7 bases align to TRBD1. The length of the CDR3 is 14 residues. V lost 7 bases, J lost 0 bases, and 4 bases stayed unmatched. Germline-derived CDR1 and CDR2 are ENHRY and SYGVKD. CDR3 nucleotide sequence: TGTGCCATCACCCTGGACAGGAGCACAGATACGCAGTATTTT. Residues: CAITLDRSTDTQYF.

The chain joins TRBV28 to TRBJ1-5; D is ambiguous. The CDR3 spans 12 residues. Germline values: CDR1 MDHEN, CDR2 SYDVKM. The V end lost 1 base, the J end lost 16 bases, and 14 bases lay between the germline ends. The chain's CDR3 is CASSLFRSMFHF. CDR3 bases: TGTGCCAGCAGTTTATTTAGGAGCATGTTCCATTTT.

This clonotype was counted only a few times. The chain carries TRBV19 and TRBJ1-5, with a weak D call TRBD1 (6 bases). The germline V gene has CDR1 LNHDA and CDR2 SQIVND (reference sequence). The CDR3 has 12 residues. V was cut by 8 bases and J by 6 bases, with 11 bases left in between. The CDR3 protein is CASWGGGQPQHF. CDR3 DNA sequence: TGTGCCAGTTGGGGGGGCGGTCAGCCCCAGCATTTT. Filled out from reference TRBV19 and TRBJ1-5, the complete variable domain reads DGGITQSPKYLFRKEGQNVTLSCEQNLNHDAMYWYRQDPGQGLRLIYYSQIVNDFQKGDIAEGYSVSREKKESFPLTVTSAQKNPTAFYLCASWGGGQPQHFGDGTRLSIL.

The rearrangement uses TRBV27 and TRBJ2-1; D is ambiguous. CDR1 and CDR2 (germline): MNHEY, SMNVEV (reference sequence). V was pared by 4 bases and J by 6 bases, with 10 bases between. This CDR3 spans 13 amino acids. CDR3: CASSSYPGNEQFF. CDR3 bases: TGTGCCAGCAGTTCCTACCCCGGCAATGAGCAGTTCTTC.

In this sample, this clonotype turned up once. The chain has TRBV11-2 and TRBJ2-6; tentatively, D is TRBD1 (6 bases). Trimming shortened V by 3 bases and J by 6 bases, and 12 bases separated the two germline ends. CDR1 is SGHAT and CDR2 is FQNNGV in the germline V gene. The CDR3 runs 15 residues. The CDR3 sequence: CASSLTGVEANVLTF. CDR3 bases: TGTGCCAGCAGCTTGACAGGTGTTGAGGCCAACGTCCTGACTTTC.

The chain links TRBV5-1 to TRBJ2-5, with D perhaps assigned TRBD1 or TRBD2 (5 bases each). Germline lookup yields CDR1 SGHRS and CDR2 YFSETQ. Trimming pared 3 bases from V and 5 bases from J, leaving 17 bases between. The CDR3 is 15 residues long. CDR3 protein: CASSSEGQGIETQYF. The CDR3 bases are TGCGCCAGCAGCTCAGAGGGGCAGGGCATTGAGACCCAGTACTTC.

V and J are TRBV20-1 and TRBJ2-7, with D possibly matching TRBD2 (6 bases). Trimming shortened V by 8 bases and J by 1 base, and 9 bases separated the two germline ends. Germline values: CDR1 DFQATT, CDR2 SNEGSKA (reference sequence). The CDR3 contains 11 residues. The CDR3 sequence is CSTGTSYEQYF. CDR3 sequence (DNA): TGCAGTACCGGGACTTCCTACGAGCAGTACTTC.

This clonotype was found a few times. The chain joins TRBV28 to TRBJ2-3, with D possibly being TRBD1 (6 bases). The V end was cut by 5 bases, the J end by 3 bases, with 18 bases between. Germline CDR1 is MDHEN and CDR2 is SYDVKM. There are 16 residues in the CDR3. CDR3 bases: TGTGCCAGCAGTACCCAACCGGGGCAGGGGACAGATACGCAGTATTTT. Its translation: CASSTQPGQGTDTQYF.

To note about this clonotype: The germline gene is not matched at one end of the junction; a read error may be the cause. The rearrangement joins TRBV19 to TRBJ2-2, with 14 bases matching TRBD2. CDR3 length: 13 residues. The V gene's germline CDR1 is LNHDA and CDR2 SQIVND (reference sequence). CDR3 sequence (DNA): TGTGCCAGTAGTACAGGGACTAGCGGGAGTAGGGTTTTT. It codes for CASSTGTSGSRVF.

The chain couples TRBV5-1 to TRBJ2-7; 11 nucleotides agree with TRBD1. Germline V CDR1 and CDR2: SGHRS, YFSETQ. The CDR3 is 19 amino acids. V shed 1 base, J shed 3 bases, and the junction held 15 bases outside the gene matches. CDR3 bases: TGCGCCAGCAGCTTGTCTTATCGGTCTGGGACAGGGGGAAACTACGAGCAGTACTTC. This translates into CASSLSYRSGTGGNYEQYF. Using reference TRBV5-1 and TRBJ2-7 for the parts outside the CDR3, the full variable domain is KAGVTQTPRYLIKTRGQQVTLSCSPISGHRSVSWYQQTPGQGLQFLFEYFSETQRNKGNFPGRFSGRQFSNSRSEMNVSTLELGDSALYLCASSLSYRSGTGGNYEQYFGPGTRLTVT.

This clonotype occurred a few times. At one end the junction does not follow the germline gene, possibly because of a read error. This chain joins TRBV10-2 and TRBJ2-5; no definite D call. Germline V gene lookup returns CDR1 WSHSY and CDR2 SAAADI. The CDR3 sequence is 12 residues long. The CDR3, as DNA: TGTGCCATCGGGCCGGTCCAAGAGACCCAGTACTTC. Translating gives CAIGPVQETQYF.